This T cell receptor beta chain was sequenced for a study of cytomegalovirus exposure and HLA in healthy donors (dated by TCRdb to 2016 to 2017). Looking at the study overall: According to an earlier analysis of several hundred of the donors, about 190 million T cells yielded some 110 million unique TCR beta sequences and 276 Gb of sequence data. Around 320 gigabases of sequencing data and approximately 85 million unique TCR sequences were included in an early release covering around 600 HLA-typed donors. Of the 398 genotyped donors, more than 75% were placed in the genetic ancestry cluster associated with self-reported Caucasian donors. The study was designed to test whether signatures of past pathogen exposure could be identified by cataloging public T cell receptors. The T cell repertoires of 700 or so subjects were profiled by immunosequencing and related to cytomegalovirus serostatus. In addition to the first cohort of around 670 subjects, a separate validation cohort of 120 different subjects was used. The study combined high-throughput TCR immunosequencing, statistical association of individual TCRs with disease status, and machine learning to predict cytomegalovirus infection status. To study patterns of TCR occurrence, a later analysis re-analyzed previously published TCR beta repertoires from 666 donors and added high-resolution HLA genotyping. Rather than drawing on any new phenotypic data, the later analysis identified candidate immune exposures from TCR beta sequences and the way those sequences occurred across donors. An earlier analysis of around 540 of the donors applied high-throughput TCR beta sequencing to assess whether each TCR beta V gene segment acted as functional or pseudogenic. Donor age, sex, ethnicity and CMV serostatus were compiled alongside the repertoire data. A later genetic analysis took genome-wide SNP genotypes for about three fifths of the 666 donors and used that subset as a discovery cohort. All discovery cohort repertoires had been generated on a single sequencing platform. HLA typing covered class I and class II loci at four-digit resolution. The number of typed donors differed by locus: roughly 620-640 for A, B, C, DRB1 and DQB1; some 500 for DQA1; some 610 for DPA1; and 400 to 480 for DPB1. Several DR-DQ haplotypes were handled as single units for association and clustering because linkage in the cohort was strong. Among roughly 400 genotyped donors of the cohort, an average of roughly 230,000 unique TCR beta nucleotide sequences was sequenced per donor, of which about 20% were non-productive.

The research as a whole found: A further reported finding was that TCR beta sequences accurately predicted the HLA-A and HLA-B alleles for most subjects in the first cohort. An association between a missense DCLRE1C variant and V-gene and J-gene trimming of TCR beta chains was found in a later genetic analysis and replicated in an independent cohort. Because counts were too low, roughly 16 rarely observed V segments, including chromosome 9 orphons, were excluded from the earlier analysis of 587 of the donors. Broadly in line with IMGT annotations, most TCR beta V segments showed up in productive rearrangements about 87% or about 30% of the time in an earlier analysis of several hundred of the donors. While some public TCRs were present in many individuals, most TCR sequences turned up only very rarely across donors. The presence/absence analyses assumed that sequencing depth was roughly uniform across donors, and that assumption may not be true. In a later genetic analysis, fewer N-insertions in productive TCRs were reported among donors in an Asian-associated ancestry cluster than the roughly 670-donor mean. The 87-base-pair reads could not distinguish some IMGT-functional V segments, including TRBV6-2 and TRBV6-3, so those segments were excluded. Correlated functional status among segregating V segments might be attributable to linkage disequilibrium, but an unknown experimental factor could not be ruled out. According to a later analysis, most CMV-associated TCR beta chains appeared to be HLA-restricted, and the HLA associations seemed to be driven largely by CMV exposure. The authors suggested that the approach could potentially be extended to other disease states and immunological phenotypes. Cytomegalovirus status was reported to be diagnosed by the classifier with high specificity and sensitivity in both the original and validation cohorts. CMV serostatus was the only immune exposure information available for the cohort. Because some donors lacked HLA typing at each locus, the association tests relied only on the typed subset. Strong co-occurrence of HLA alleles, especially DR and DQ, made assigning TCR associations to individual alleles difficult. The cohort was sequenced for TCR beta chains only, and without alpha or paired-chain data the features that could be detected were limited. A cluster of highly shared sequence variants was judged likely to be a technical artifact of the sequencing pipeline. In a later analysis, some 17,000 TCR beta sequences were associated with specific HLA alleles at a false discovery rate of 0.05. In a later analysis, several top co-occurrence clusters were reported to appear linked to parvovirus B19, influenza, CMV and Epstein-Barr virus. In a later analysis, the rate of TCR association differed among HLA loci, with DRB1 alleles having the most associated TCRs and HLA-C alleles having the fewest. A few of the identified cytomegalovirus-associated TCR beta chains were confirmed in vitro to be specific for cytomegalovirus antigens. The study gave a list of 150 to 200 TCR beta chains associated with cytomegalovirus. In a later analysis, HLA-associated TCR beta chains were found to be more clonally expanded and to have lower generation probabilities than equally common non-associated chains.

The CDR3 sequence holds 13 residues, the cysteine and phenylalanine included. The entry retains the CDR3 DNA only, 39 bases that are in frame from base 1. V gives up 4 bases and J gives up 6 bases, and the segment between their germline ends measures 12 bases. From a lookup of the germline V gene, CDR1 and CDR2 are MGHRA and YSYEKL. The cohort comprised around 690 healthy bone marrow donors. All cohort members were sampled while nominally healthy, although unrecorded immune exposures were likely present. The donor tested CMV seropositive, placing the donor among the 289 seropositive members of the cohort. Each donor provided a peripheral blood sample, and peripheral blood mononuclear cells were used for TCR beta sequencing. Genomic DNA was extracted from the blood cell samples with the Qiagen DNeasy Blood Extraction Kit. The method was the immunoSEQ multiplex PCR assay. A mixture of 60 forward primers for TCR Vbeta segments and 13 reverse primers for TCR Jbeta segments was used in the multiplex PCR. The CDR3 region of rearranged TCR beta genes was amplified from genomic DNA with a multiplex PCR assay. On the Illumina HiSeq System, the amplified TCR beta libraries were sequenced as 87-base-pair reads. The paper's data handling went like this. In a later analysis, 70 million to 95 million unique TCR beta chains were counted across the 666 repertoires, and roughly 11 million of these chains were shared by at least two donors. To remove PCR and sequencing errors, raw reads were error-corrected and collapsed into unique sequences using a nearest-neighbor algorithm that merged closely related sequences. CDR3 sequences were aligned to IMGT reference sequences to assign V, D and J gene segments. For a sequence to be retained, at least a six-nucleotide match to both a V gene segment and a J gene segment was required. A rearrangement counted as productive if the CDR3 had no stop codons and remained in frame with V and J, and every other rearrangement counted as non-productive. CDR3 was defined by IMGT convention, running from the second conserved V-encoded cysteine to the conserved J-encoded phenylalanine. Sequences without an unambiguous match to a single V gene segment were excluded from the earlier analysis of several hundred of the donors. An earlier analysis of approximately 590 of the donors called V segments functional above 56.7% productive rearrangements and segregating when the between-donor standard deviation exceeded 5%. A statistical classification framework was built for diagnosing cytomegalovirus status from the catalog of TCR beta chain sequences. In a later analysis, TCR nucleotide sequences were compared against IMGT/GENE-DB human TR gene sequences so that V and J genes could be assigned. A later analysis assigned CDR3 sequences and most-parsimonious VDJ recombination scenarios with the TCRdist pipeline. In a later analysis, every TCR beta chain was defined by the combination of its CDR3 amino acid sequence and its V-gene family, and reads without a unique V-gene family were dropped. To address suspected cross-contamination and a sequencing artifact, a later analysis removed 592 highly shared, low-generation-probability nucleotide sequences. In a later analysis, a clonal expansion index was calculated for each public chain from normalized within-repertoire ranks of inferred template counts. Generation probabilities in a later analysis came from a VDJ recombination model fitted to out-of-frame rearrangements, and those results were checked against IGoR. In a later analysis, TCR-TCR, TCR-HLA and TCR-CMV co-occurrence was scored with hypergeometric tests, and a repertoire-size bias correction was applied to TCR pairs. False discovery rates were estimated in a later analysis by permuting HLA or CMV assignments 20 times. In a later analysis, co-occurring TCRs were grouped with DBSCAN, and TCRdist sequence similarity was added when clustering was performed within HLA-allele-positive subsets. Co-occurrence clustering excluded repertoires with fewer than 30,000 or more than 120,000 public chains, plus five with anomalous nucleotide sharing. The source is immuneACCESS, and TCRdb retained only in-frame sequences with V and J called. Part of the clones is not carried over; for the studies checked, unresolved V genes explain less than half of this, and the remainder is unexplained. V and J calls and clone size are given by that table; D and trimming were obtained from the DNA. This sample is represented by approximately 59,000 clones; approximately 74% of them were singletons. The top ten constitute 15% to 20% of the sample.

This clone has just one count. Its antigen is still unknown. The input lacks base qualities; no much larger clone sits a single base away. Sequenced input: PBMCs. The receptor was derived from a man between 40 and 49 years old in good health and CMV-seropositive. The rearranged segments are TRBV4-1 and TRBJ1-2, with TRBD1 tentatively as D gene (6 bases match). The CDR3 in this case is CASSLGQQDGYTF. In nucleotide form, the sequence is TGCGCCAGCAGCCTTGGACAGCAAGATGGCTACACCTTC.